The rows below give T cell receptor beta chains drawn from one sample of a study of T cell responses to AZD1222 COVID-19 vaccine. Repertoires were generated with immunoSEQ multiplex PCR, while TCRdb's copy carries only in-frame clones and drops some. The sample consists of fewer than 110,000 clones, around 84% of them appearing once. Sample: peripheral blood, taken on day 0 of AZD1222 vaccination. The receptors originated from an adult in good health. CDR3s include the opening cysteine and the closing phenylalanine or tryptophan. The D gene is left open where the match is weak. Clone size is not always given. Where it is, it says once, few, many or a class for expanded clones.

v_gene,j_gene,abundance,d_gene,CDR3nt,CDR3aa
TRBV9,TRBJ2-1,.,TRBD1,TGTGCCAGCAGCGTAGGATTTTTGGGACAGGGGAACAATGAGCAGTTCTTC,CASSVGFLGQGNNEQFF
TRBV4-3,TRBJ1-1,once,.,TGCGCCAGCAGCCAAGTATCGGGGGCCGCTGAAGCTTTCTTT,CASSQVSGAAEAFF
TRBV6-5,TRBJ1-5,once,.,TGTGCCAGCATTTCAGGGTCCCATCAGCCCCAGCATTTT,CASISGSHQPQHF
TRBV7-9,TRBJ2-7,.,TRBD1,TGTGCCAGCAGCTTGAGGGGACAGGGTGCCTACGAGCAGTACTTC,CASSLRGQGAYEQYF
TRBV28,TRBJ2-2,.,.,TGTGCCACCATGCAGGGGGGGGGCACCGGGGAGCTGTTTTTT,CATMQGGGTGELFF
TRBV6-2/TRBV6-3,TRBJ2-1,.,TRBD2,TGTGCCAGCAGTTACGACTTTCGGGAGGCTTCCTACAATGAGCAGTTCTTC,CASSYDFREASYNEQFF
TRBV4-2,TRBJ2-5,.,TRBD2,TGTGCCAGCAGCCAAAGCGGGAGGGCGGAGGAGACCCAGTACTTC,CASSQSGRAEETQYF
TRBV29-1,TRBJ1-2,.,.,TGCAGCGTTGAAGATCGTCACTCGGATGGCTACACCTTC,CSVEDRHSDGYTF
TRBV12-5,TRBJ2-3,.,TRBD1,TGTGCTAGTTCGGGACAGGGCGGGACTGATACGCAGTATTTT,CASSGQGGTDTQYF
TRBV29-1,TRBJ2-3,.,TRBD1,TGCAGCGTTTGGGACAGGGACACAGATACGCAGTATTTT,CSVWDRDTDTQYF
TRBV18,TRBJ1-1,.,.,TGTGCCAGCTCACCACCGTCCAGGGCCACTGAAGCTTTCTTT,CASSPPSRATEAFF
TRBV18,TRBJ1-3,.,.,TGTGCCAGCTCACCAGGGTTGGAAGCAATCACCATATATTTT,CASSPGLEAITIYF
TRBV5-4,TRBJ2-3,.,.,TGTGCCAGCAGTTCTAAGCGGGCGGCAGATACGCAGTATTTT,CASSSKRAADTQYF
TRBV9,TRBJ1-4,.,TRBD1,TGTGCCAGCAGCGGTGACAGGGGGTATGAAAAACTGTTTTTT,CASSGDRGYEKLFF
TRBV6-5,TRBJ2-7,.,.,TGTGCCAGCAGCCTCCGGGGGTACGAGCAGTACTTC,CASSLRGYEQYF
TRBV21-1,TRBJ2-7,.,.,TGTGCCAGCAGCAAGAGTCCGAGCTACGAGCAGTACTTC,CASSKSPSYEQYF
TRBV6-1,TRBJ1-2,.,TRBD1,TGTGCCAGCAGGGAAGGACAGGGAGGCGGTGGCTACACCTTC,CASREGQGGGGYTF
TRBV5-8,TRBJ1-2,.,.,TGTGCCAGCACCGCTTTTTGGATCTCTACGGGGAGTCGAGGCTACACCTTC,CASTAFWISTGSRGYTF
TRBV30,TRBJ2-1,.,TRBD2,TGTGCCGGGACTAGAGTCTTAGGCGAGCAGTTCTTC,CAGTRVLGEQFF
TRBV29-1,TRBJ1-1,.,.,TGCAGCGTTTCCAGGGTACGGAACACTGAAGCTTTCTTT,CSVSRVRNTEAFF
TRBV7-8,TRBJ2-5,.,.,TGTGCCAGCAGCTTACAGATACAAGAGACCCAGTACTTC,CASSLQIQETQYF
TRBV18,TRBJ2-1,.,TRBD1,TGTGCCAGCTCACCAAATCCGACAGGGGCTGAGCAGTTCTTC,CASSPNPTGAEQFF
TRBV29-1,TRBJ2-7,.,.,TGCAGCGCCAGGACAGCCAGCTCCTACGAGCAGTACTTC,CSARTASSYEQYF
TRBV7-8,TRBJ2-1,many,.,TGTGCCAGCAGCTTTTACCGGTTTGGCTCCTACAATGAGCAGTTCTTC,CASSFYRFGSYNEQFF
TRBV4-3,TRBJ1-4,few,.,TGCGCCAGCAGCCAAGGATGGGGAACTAATGAAAAACTGTTTTTT,CASSQGWGTNEKLFF
TRBV27,TRBJ1-2,.,.,TGTGCCAGCAATGAAGGAGATCAGGGGCTCGGCTACACCTTC,CASNEGDQGLGYTF
TRBV4-3,TRBJ2-3,.,.,TGCGCCAGCAGCCACCTCGACAGCACAGATACGCAGTATTTT,CASSHLDSTDTQYF
TRBV13,TRBJ1-6,medium-sized,.,TGTGCCAGCAGCTTAGAAACAGGGATAAATTCACCCCTCCACTTT,CASSLETGINSPLHF
TRBV4-3,TRBJ2-7,.,.,TGCGCCAGCAGCCAGAGTCCCGGCAGGGACGAGCAGTACTTC,CASSQSPGRDEQYF
TRBV6-5,TRBJ1-1,.,.,TGTGCCAGCAGTTTCTCAGAGGGGGCTGAAGCTTTCTTT,CASSFSEGAEAFF
TRBV5-1,TRBJ2-7,once,.,TGCGCCAGCAGCTTAGTGGGAACCACCTACGAGCAGTACTTC,CASSLVGTTYEQYF
TRBV28,TRBJ1-4,few,.,TGTGCCAGCAGTTTAAGGGGGGCAACTAATGAAAAACTGTTTTTT,CASSLRGATNEKLFF
TRBV5-1,TRBJ1-2,few,.,TGCGCCAGCAGCTTGACGGGGGTGCGTCCTGGTGATGGCTACACCTTC,CASSLTGVRPGDGYTF
TRBV2,TRBJ2-3,.,TRBD1,TGTGCCAGCAGTCTACGGAGGATCAGGGGGGATACGCAGTATTTT,CASSLRRIRGDTQYF
TRBV28,TRBJ2-1,.,TRBD1,TGTGCCAGCAGTTTAGCGATCTCGAGGGGGCGGTATGGCAATGAGCAGTTCTTC,CASSLAISRGRYGNEQFF
TRBV28,TRBJ1-3,.,.,TGTGCCAGCAGTTTATCAGGGAAGTACTCTGGAAACACCATATATTTT,CASSLSGKYSGNTIYF
TRBV20-1,TRBJ2-5,.,.,TGCAGTGCCCACTGGGGAGAGACCCAGTACTTC,CSAHWGETQYF
TRBV12-3/TRBV12-4,TRBJ2-5,.,.,TGTGCCAGCAGTTTAGGCCCCCAAGAGACCCAGTACTTC,CASSLGPQETQYF
TRBV19,TRBJ1-3,.,TRBD1,TGTGCCAGTAGGGACGGGGACAGCTATTCCTCTGGAAACACCATATATTTT,CASRDGDSYSSGNTIYF
TRBV28,TRBJ1-2,.,.,TGTGCCAGCAGTGAGGGCCGCGCGGACTATGGCTACACCTTC,CASSEGRADYGYTF
TRBV29-1,TRBJ2-7,.,.,TGCAGCGTTGAAGGGTACGAGCAGTACTTC,CSVEGYEQYF
TRBV5-1,TRBJ2-3,.,.,TGCGCCAGCAGCTCGGGGAGCACAGATACGCAGTATTTT,CASSSGSTDTQYF
TRBV7-3,TRBJ1-1,.,TRBD1,TGTGCCAGCAGCGTGAACAGGGGAGATACTGAAGCTTTCTTT,CASSVNRGDTEAFF
TRBV24-1,TRBJ2-7,.,.,TGTGCCACCAGTGATTACGTAGGCTACGAGCAGTACTTC,CATSDYVGYEQYF
TRBV4-2,TRBJ2-1,many,TRBD2,TGTGCCAGCAGCCAAGGACTAGCGGGAGGGTACAATGAGCAGTTCTTC,CASSQGLAGGYNEQFF
TRBV10-3,TRBJ1-1,once,TRBD1,TGTGCCATCAGAGACAGGGGGCATACTGAAGCTTTCTTT,CAIRDRGHTEAFF
TRBV29-1,TRBJ2-3,.,.,TGCAGCGTTGAAGACCGGGGAGATACGCAGTATTTT,CSVEDRGDTQYF
TRBV7-3,TRBJ2-1,.,TRBD2,TGTGCCAGCAGCTCGGGACTAGCGGGAGTAAGTGAGCAGTTCTTC,CASSSGLAGVSEQFF
TRBV19,TRBJ1-1,.,.,TGTGCCAGTAGTATAGATCGTGGGTGGAACACTGAAGCTTTCTTT,CASSIDRGWNTEAFF
TRBV7-2,TRBJ1-1,.,.,TGTGCCAGCAGCTACGGACACACGAACACTGAAGCTTTCTTT,CASSYGHTNTEAFF
TRBV28,TRBJ2-1,once,TRBD1,TGTGCCAGCTCCGGGACAGCATACAATGAGCAGTTCTTC,CASSGTAYNEQFF
TRBV27,TRBJ1-5,.,.,TGTGCCAGCAGTTTACACGGTAATAGCAATCAGCCCCAGCATTTT,CASSLHGNSNQPQHF